This is a list of T cell receptor beta chains from one sample in a study of blood T cell repertoires in COVID-19. Profiled with immunoSEQ multiplex PCR; TCRdb holds only in-frame clones, not every one. The sample comprises a few hundred thousand clones, approximately 89% of which are singletons, and about a tenth rests with the top ten. The specimen was peripheral blood. These receptors came from a woman aged 70-85 years with COVID-19, enrolled during active disease. The CDR3 runs from the conserved cysteine through the conserved F or W. Each record gives: J gene, clone size, V gene, D gene, CDR3 protein, CDR3 DNA. A D gene is named only where the DNA matches it firmly. Not all rows give a size; the values are once, few, many and, for expanded clones, a class.

TRBJ2-7	NA	TRBV6-6	NA	CASSSAGVLEQYF	TGTGCCAGCAGTTCAGCAGGGGTCCTCGAGCAGTACTTC
TRBJ2-4	NA	TRBV23-1	NA	CASSLGASLAKNIQYF	TGCGCCAGCAGTCTGGGAGCCTCGTTAGCCAAAAACATTCAGTACTTC
TRBJ2-7	NA	TRBV30	NA	CAWSVSRGQYEQYF	TGTGCCTGGAGTGTAAGCAGGGGCCAGTACGAGCAGTACTTC
TRBJ2-5	NA	TRBV5-1	NA	CASSTELSAETQYF	TGCGCCAGCAGCACGGAACTATCCGCCGAGACCCAGTACTTC
TRBJ1-2	NA	TRBV28	NA	CASSPITATYGYTF	TGTGCCAGCAGTCCTATAACAGCTACCTATGGCTACACCTTC
TRBJ1-4	once	TRBV4-2	TRBD1	CASSQEAGQGAGRVEKLFF	TGTGCCAGCAGCCAAGAGGCAGGACAGGGGGCAGGTCGGGTGGAAAAACTGTTTTTT
TRBJ1-2	once	TRBV5-1	TRBD1	CASSPQGVDYGYTF	TGCGCCAGCAGCCCACAGGGGGTCGACTATGGCTACACCTTC
TRBJ1-3	NA	TRBV11-3	NA	CASSLDPGRPGNTIYF	TGTGCCAGCAGCTTAGATCCGGGAAGACCTGGAAACACCATATATTTT
TRBJ2-7	NA	TRBV7-9	TRBD1	CASSFPQGYEQYF	TGTGCCAGCAGCTTTCCACAGGGGTACGAGCAGTACTTC
TRBJ1-3	once	TRBV7-8	TRBD1	CASSTRHNDRGFRNTIYF	TGTGCCAGCAGCACACGACACAACGACAGGGGGTTTAGAAACACCATATATTTT
TRBJ2-3	NA	TRBV9	NA	CASSVMPGDTQYF	TGTGCCAGCAGCGTAATGCCCGGGGATACGCAGTATTTT
TRBJ1-1	NA	TRBV6-4	TRBD1	CASSAQGATEAFF	TGTGCCAGCAGTGCACAGGGGGCGACTGAAGCTTTCTTT
TRBJ2-3	NA	TRBV7-9	TRBD1	CASSLRGGEDTQYF	TGTGCCAGCAGCTTAAGAGGGGGCGAAGATACGCAGTATTTT
TRBJ1-5	NA	TRBV25-1	NA	CASSDSSLVRGQPQHF	TGTGCCAGCAGTGATTCTAGTCTGGTGCGCGGACAGCCCCAGCATTTT
TRBJ1-2	NA	TRBV10-3	TRBD1	CAISETGQVEGYTF	TGTGCCATCAGTGAAACGGGACAGGTTGAAGGCTACACCTTC
TRBJ1-2	NA	TRBV7-6	TRBD1	CASSFGSGGNYGYTF	TGTGCCAGCAGCTTTGGGTCAGGGGGTAACTATGGCTACACCTTC
TRBJ2-5	NA	TRBV11-2	NA	CASSPDNQETQYF	TGTGCCAGCAGCCCAGACAACCAAGAGACCCAGTACTTC
TRBJ1-2	NA	TRBV29-1	NA	CSAVQGNYGYTF	TGCAGCGCCGTACAGGGTAACTATGGCTACACCTTC
TRBJ1-2	NA	TRBV7-9	NA	CASSLVAETNYGYTF	TGTGCCAGCAGCTTAGTAGCCGAGACCAACTATGGCTACACCTTC
TRBJ2-2	NA	TRBV6-1	TRBD2	CASSEFWGGSGSSNTGELFF	TGTGCCAGCAGTGAATTCTGGGGAGGTAGCGGGAGTTCTAACACCGGGGAGCTGTTTTTT
TRBJ1-6	NA	TRBV9	NA	CASSAEHNSRNSPLHF	TGTGCCAGCAGCGCCGAACACAACAGTCGTAATTCACCCCTCCACTTT
TRBJ1-2	NA	TRBV28	TRBD1	CASRQAGGRFSGYTF	TGTGCCAGCAGGCAAGCAGGGGGAAGATTTTCTGGCTACACCTTC
TRBJ1-5	NA	TRBV6-4	NA	CASRDNSGQPQHF	TGTGCCAGCAGGGATAACAGTGGTCAGCCCCAGCATTTT
TRBJ1-1	NA	TRBV19	TRBD1	CASSIDRVGNTEAFF	TGTGCCAGTAGTATCGACAGGGTGGGGAACACTGAAGCTTTCTTT
TRBJ1-6	NA	TRBV6-6	NA	CASSYSGGGGTPLHF	TGTGCCAGCAGTTACTCGGGCGGGGGAGGTACACCCCTCCACTTT
TRBJ2-7	NA	TRBV3-1/TRBV3-2	NA	CASSHPLNGQYF	TGTGCCAGCAGCCACCCGTTGAACGGGCAGTACTTC
TRBJ1-2	NA	TRBV2	NA	CASSENGGVYGYTF	TGTGCCAGCAGTGAAAACGGGGGGGTCTATGGCTACACCTTC
TRBJ1-2	NA	TRBV10-2	NA	CASSEVLFGGYGYTF	TGCGCCAGCAGTGAGGTGCTGTTCGGGGGCTATGGCTACACCTTC
TRBJ1-2	NA	TRBV30	NA	CASRRIDYGYTF	TGTGCCTCGAGGCGGATAGACTATGGCTACACCTTC
TRBJ1-3	NA	TRBV5-5	NA	CASSLLAGNTIYF	TGTGCCAGCAGCTTACTTGCTGGAAACACCATATATTTT
TRBJ1-6	NA	TRBV15	NA	CATSRDPTGSNSPLHF	TGTGCCACCAGCAGAGATCCCACAGGGTCAAATTCACCCCTCCACTTT
TRBJ2-3	NA	TRBV19	NA	CASNPSIVTDTQYF	TGTGCCAGTAACCCATCGATAGTCACAGATACGCAGTATTTT
TRBJ2-3	NA	TRBV3-1/TRBV3-2	NA	CASSQDVQPVGDTQYF	TGTGCCAGCAGCCAAGACGTTCAACCAGTCGGGGATACGCAGTATTTT
TRBJ2-3	NA	TRBV5-1	NA	CASSLGGAGSDTQYF	TGCGCCAGCAGCCTGGGCGGGGCAGGGTCAGATACGCAGTATTTT
TRBJ1-2	NA	TRBV3-1/TRBV3-2	NA	CASSQGLGGTGADGYTF	TGTGCCAGCAGCCAAGGTCTGGGAGGGACGGGAGCGGATGGCTACACCTTC
TRBJ1-2	NA	TRBV28	TRBD1	CASSLADRDGYTF	TGTGCCAGCAGTTTGGCGGACAGGGATGGCTACACCTTC
TRBJ1-6	NA	TRBV7-9	NA	CASTVTGPTYNSPLHF	TGTGCCAGCACAGTCACAGGGCCTACCTATAATTCACCCCTCCACTTT
TRBJ1-1	NA	TRBV2	NA	CASIKNTEAFF	TGTGCCAGCATAAAGAACACTGAAGCTTTCTTT
TRBJ1-6	NA	TRBV28	NA	CASNGRALSPLHF	TGTGCCAGCAATGGCAGGGCTTTGTCACCCCTCCACTTT
TRBJ1-1	NA	TRBV7-2	NA	CASSFRQGPTEAFF	TGTGCCAGCAGCTTTCGTCAGGGTCCCACTGAAGCTTTCTTT
TRBJ1-1	NA	TRBV5-1	NA	CASSSNRAGNTEAFF	TGCGCCAGCAGTTCAAACAGGGCTGGGAACACTGAAGCTTTCTTT
TRBJ2-2	NA	TRBV7-9	NA	CASSPLPGELFF	TGTGCCAGCAGCCCCCTACCCGGGGAGCTGTTTTTT
TRBJ1-5	NA	TRBV27	TRBD1	CASSPGTGGLQSAQHF	TGTGCCAGCAGTCCAGGGACAGGGGGCCTCCAATCGGCCCAGCATTTT
TRBJ1-2	NA	TRBV5-4	NA	CASSSTRVSYGYTF	TGTGCCAGCAGCTCCACCAGGGTTTCCTATGGCTACACCTTC
TRBJ2-7	NA	TRBV5-4	TRBD2	CASSPTGLAGTYEQYF	TGTGCCAGCAGCCCTACCGGACTAGCGGGTACCTACGAGCAGTACTTC
TRBJ2-7	NA	TRBV28	NA	CASGHQGSPREQYF	TGTGCCAGCGGACACCAGGGGTCTCCGCGCGAGCAGTACTTC
TRBJ1-6	NA	TRBV6-1	NA	CASSEYRGVMDSPLHF	TGTGCCAGCAGTGAATATCGGGGGGTTATGGATTCACCCCTCCACTTT
TRBJ2-4	NA	TRBV4-3	NA	CASSQDWAGGTIQYF	TGCGCCAGCAGCCAAGATTGGGCCGGAGGAACCATTCAGTACTTC
TRBJ1-1	NA	TRBV29-1	TRBD1	CTTGRTGGGTEAFF	TGCACCACCGGCCGGACAGGGGGAGGAACTGAAGCTTTCTTT
TRBJ2-7	few	TRBV6-1	NA	CASSETSGYEQYF	TGTGCCAGCAGTGAAACCAGCGGCTACGAGCAGTACTTC
TRBJ1-5	NA	TRBV7-9	NA	CASSLGVGERNQPQHF	TGTGCCAGCAGCTTAGGTGTAGGGGAACGCAATCAGCCCCAGCATTTT